Presented here are 5 T cell receptor beta chains from one specimen sequenced in a study of shared clonotypes between healthy human individuals. The assay was immunoSEQ multiplex PCR, and TCRdb's table has in-frame clones only and misses some. In the table there are some 2,000,000 clones, roughly 95% of which are singletons. Sequencing was done on a sample of naive CD4+ T cells sorted from blood. Subset defined: CD45RA+ positively selected. These receptors originate from a man between 18 and 35 years old in good health.

To note about this clone: Other DNA sequences in the sample encode the same CDR3. The CDR3 loop is CATRGPGETQYF. DNA for the CDR3: TGTGCCACCCGGGGCCCTGGGGAGACCCAGTACTTC. This chain links TRBV10-3 with TRBJ2-5; either TRBD1 or TRBD2 may fit D (5 bases each). The germline V gene encodes CDR1 ENHRY and CDR2 SYGVKD. The CDR3 extends over 12 amino acids. V dropped 10 bases and J dropped 5 bases, with 14 bases sitting between them.

The chain carries TRBV4-1 and TRBJ1-3; D unresolved. CDR1 and CDR2 from the germline V gene are MGHRA and YSYEKL. V lost 0 bases, J lost 0 bases, and 15 bases lay in between. This CDR3 spans 18 amino acids. The CDR3 here is CASSQDGAGPSSGNTIYF. The CDR3, as DNA: TGCGCCAGCAGCCAAGATGGCGCAGGCCCGAGCTCTGGAAACACCATATATTTT.

The chain links TRBV4-3 to TRBJ2-2; no definite D call. Germline loops: CDR1 LGHNA, CDR2 YSLEER. The CDR3 is 17 residues long. Trimming shortened V by 0 bases and J by 4 bases, and 15 bases separated the two germline ends. This CDR3 reads CASSQESPVAITGELFF. The CDR3 DNA sequence: TGCGCCAGCAGCCAAGAAAGCCCCGTGGCTATCACCGGGGAGCTGTTTTTT.

This clone was found once. This chain links TRBV5-1 with TRBJ2-5; the D gene is possibly TRBD2 (5 bases). This CDR3 is 15 amino acids long. V lost 1 base, J lost 0 bases, and 10 bases lay in between. Germline V gene lookup returns CDR1 SGHRS and CDR2 YFSETQ. DNA of the CDR3: TGCGCCAGCAGCTTGAATTACGGGGACCAAGAGACCCAGTACTTC. Its translation: CASSLNYGDQETQYF. The full variable domain, rest sourced from reference TRBV5-1 and TRBJ2-5, is KAGVTQTPRYLIKTRGQQVTLSCSPISGHRSVSWYQQTPGQGLQFLFEYFSETQRNKGNFPGRFSGRQFSNSRSEMNVSTLELGDSALYLCASSLNYGDQETQYFGPGTRLLVL.

V and J are TRBV4-1 and TRBJ2-1; TRBD1 matches 9 bases. Looked up from germline, CDR1 is MGHRA and CDR2 is YSYEKL. V was pared by 3 bases and J by 0 bases, with 3 bases of the junction left unmatched. The CDR3 length is 16 residues. The CDR3 loop is CASSQWTGASYNEQFF. Here the CDR3 DNA reads TGCGCCAGCAGCCAGTGGACAGGGGCCTCCTACAATGAGCAGTTCTTC.